The clone carrying this TCR beta chain was picked up a small number of times. These data are taken from a study of beta chain features in type 1 diabetes. The CDR3 covers 15 residues. CDR1 is MDHEN and CDR2 is SYDVKM in the germline V gene. Trimming shortened V by 2 bases and J by 2 bases, and 12 bases separated the two germline ends. Sequenced material consisted of expressed TCRB transcripts (all of the isolated RNA was reverse transcribed). Generated by immunoSEQ multiplex PCR, the TCRdb table keeps only in-frame clones and is missing some. The sample yields about 900,000 clones, 17% seen once. The J gene is TRBJ2-5, the V gene TRBV28; D is perhaps TRBD2 (6 bases). Sequenced sample: naive CD4+ T cells from blood. This TCR came from a woman aged 18-35 years in good health. The CDR3 coding sequence is TGTGCCAGCAGTTTACCCAGGAGGGGACAAGAGACCCAGTACTTC. Residues: CASSLPRRGQETQYF.